These 24 T cell receptor beta chains were all obtained from the same sample, sequenced in a study of cytomegalovirus exposure and HLA in healthy donors. PCR amplification relied on 60 Vbeta primers (plus 13 Jbeta primers). The table came from immunoSEQ multiplex PCR; TCRdb's copy has only in-frame clones and leaves some out. The top ten hold 20% to 30% of the sample, which has about 80,000 clones, roughly three quarters seen once. The sequenced sample consisted of PBMCs. These receptors were obtained from a woman aged 45-65 years in good health and CMV-seropositive.

V and J are TRBV7-9 and TRBJ2-1, with 8 positions matching TRBD1. From germline, CDR1 is SEHNR and CDR2 FQNEAQ (reference sequence). V gave up 6 bases and J gave up 4 bases; unmatched junction bases: 2. This CDR3 is 13 amino acids long. CDR3 in DNA: TGTGCCAGCAGGACAGGGGCTTACAATGAGCAGTTCTTC. This codes for CASRTGAYNEQFF.

The chain links TRBV7-8 to TRBJ2-5, with 13 bases lining up with TRBD2. J lost 2 bases, V lost 5 bases, and 5 bases had no gene match. CDR1 and CDR2 (germline): SGHVS, FQNEAQ. The CDR3 consists of 16 residues. Written as DNA, the CDR3 is TGTGCCAGCAGCATACTAGCGGGAGGGTCTCAAGAGACCCAGTACTTC. Its translation: CASSILAGGSQETQYF.

The J gene is TRBJ1-1, the V gene TRBV5-1, with 8 nucleotides matching TRBD1. After removal of 3 bases from V and 1 base from J, the junction contained 2 bases not matched to a gene. CDR3 size: 14 residues. The germline CDR1 and CDR2 sequences are SGHRS and YFSETQ. CDR3 residues: CASSWGQENTEAFF. The CDR3 DNA reads as TGCGCCAGCAGCTGGGGACAGGAGAACACTGAAGCTTTCTTT.

The chain joins TRBV7-8 to TRBJ2-5; TRBD2 matches at 9 bases. The ends lost 1 base at V and 6 bases at J; junction bases unmatched: 12. This CDR3 is built from 17 residues. Germline CDR1 SGHVS, CDR2 FQNEAQ. CDR3 coding DNA: TGTGCCAGCAGCTTAGTATCGGCGGGGGGGGAGTTGAAGACCCAGTACTTC. It translates to CASSLVSAGGELKTQYF.

The chain combines TRBV7-9 with TRBJ2-1, with D possibly matching TRBD1 (5 bases). The CDR3 is made up of 12 amino acids. Trimming took off 0 bases at V and 9 bases at J, with 6 bases between the two ends. Germline V gene sequence: CDR1 SEHNR, CDR2 FQNEAQ (reference sequence). The CDR3, as DNA: TGTGCCAGCAGCTTAGCGCAGGGTGAGCAGTTCTTC. The encoded protein is CASSLAQGEQFF.

This clone was detected only a few times. V and J are TRBV5-1 and TRBJ2-5, with TRBD2 matching 16 bases. V lost 8 bases and J lost 5; bases outside the gene matches: 15. The CDR3 contains 18 residues. Germline loops: CDR1 SGHRS, CDR2 YFSETQ. The CDR3 spells CASSTGTSGGARRETQYF. The CDR3 region has the DNA TGCGCCAGTTCAACCGGGACTAGCGGGGGGGCCAGGAGGGAGACCCAGTACTTC.

The chain uses TRBV13 and TRBJ1-2, with D tentatively TRBD1 (6 bases). This CDR3 spans 15 amino acids. The V gene's germline CDR1 is PRHDT and CDR2 FYEKMQ (reference sequence). Deletions cut 1 base from V and 5 bases from J, with 14 bases between. The CDR3 nucleotides are TGTGCCAGCAGCTTAGCTCAAGGACAGAGATATGGCTACACCTTC. Translated, it gives CASSLAQGQRYGYTF.

V usage is TRBV5-1 and J usage is TRBJ1-4; 9 nucleotides agree with TRBD1. This CDR3 has 14 residues. Looked up from germline, CDR1 is SGHRS and CDR2 is YFSETQ. With 5 bases clipped from V and 8 bases from J, the junction kept 7 bases outside the gene matches. CDR3 protein: CASRPDRGGEKLFF. CDR3 bases: TGCGCCAGCAGACCCGACAGGGGGGGAGAAAAACTGTTTTTT.

Only a few counts were recorded for this clone. The chain links TRBV4-2 to TRBJ2-5, with a possible D match to TRBD2 (6 bases). CDR3 length equals 15 residues. Germline-derived CDR1 and CDR2 are LGHNA and YNFKEQ. V was cut by 4 bases and J by 4 bases, with 16 bases left in between. CDR3 amino acids: CASSPKTGVGETQYF. In DNA, the CDR3 is TGTGCCAGCAGCCCAAAGACGGGAGTAGGAGAGACCCAGTACTTC.

The V call is TRBV6-1, the J call TRBJ2-7; D is perhaps TRBD2 (8 bases). Germline CDR1 is MNHNS and CDR2 is SASEGT. This CDR3 is built from 15 residues. Deletions cut 8 bases from V and 3 bases from J, with 20 bases between. The CDR3 reads CASGPREGALYEQYV. Written as DNA, the CDR3 is TGTGCCAGCGGTCCCCGGGAGGGGGCTCTCTACGAGCAGTACGTC.

The chain joins TRBV7-9 to TRBJ1-4, with D possibly being TRBD1 (5 bases). This CDR3 is built from 11 residues. Germline values: CDR1 SEHNR, CDR2 FQNEAQ (reference sequence). Trimming pared 11 bases from V and 8 bases from J, leaving 12 bases between. This CDR3 is CAGQGYEKLFF. Written as DNA, the CDR3 is TGTGCCGGCCAGGGTTACGAAAAACTGTTTTTT.

The chain uses TRBV5-1 and TRBJ2-5; 9 bases line up with TRBD2. CDR1 SGHRS and CDR2 YFSETQ come from the germline V gene. The J segment lost 2 bases and the V segment lost 5 bases, leaving 1 base of the junction unmatched. The CDR3 contains 13 residues. The CDR3 protein is CASRLAGQETQYF. CDR3 in DNA: TGCGCCAGCAGACTAGCGGGTCAAGAGACCCAGTACTTC.

The chain has TRBV7-9 and TRBJ2-3; D not resolved. Germline CDR1 reads SEHNR; CDR2 reads FQNEAQ (reference sequence). CDR3 length: 15 residues. V was shortened by 6 bases and J by 7 bases, with 20 bases between the two germline ends. The DNA of the CDR3 is TGTGCCAGCAGTTACCAAGTGGGCCTTTCAAATACGCAGTATTTT. Translated: CASSYQVGLSNTQYF. The whole variable domain, filled in from reference TRBV7-9 and TRBJ2-3, reads DTGVSQNPRHKITKRGQNVTFRCDPISEHNRLYWYRQTLGQGPEFLTYFQNEAQLEKSRLLSDRFSAERPKGSFSTLEIQRTEQGDSAMYLCASSYQVGLSNTQYFGPGTRLTVL.

The chain has TRBV6-4 and TRBJ2-1, with 7 nucleotides matching TRBD1. The CDR3 is 14 residues long. The junction had 4 bases not matched to a gene; V was cut back by 5 bases and J by 3 bases. Germline V gives CDR1 MRHNA, CDR2 SNTAGT. Here the CDR3 DNA reads TGTGCCAGCAGTCCGACAGGGAACTACAATGAGCAGTTCTTC. This translates into CASSPTGNYNEQFF.

The sample holds a few counts of this clone. The gene calls are TRBV7-9 and TRBJ1-1; D possibly corresponds to TRBD1 (5 bases). This CDR3 region has 19 residues. V was trimmed by 3 bases and J by 5 bases, leaving 28 bases between them. Germline V gives CDR1 SEHNR, CDR2 FQNEAQ (reference sequence). The chain's CDR3 is CASSLRSGGSRSSRTEAFF. The CDR3 region has the DNA TGTGCCAGCAGCTTGCGCTCCGGGGGTTCGCGGTCTAGTAGGACTGAAGCTTTCTTT.

The gene calls are TRBV27 and TRBJ1-4; TRBD1 matches 7 bases. CDR1 MNHEY and CDR2 SMNVEV come from the germline V gene (reference sequence). The CDR3 sequence is 17 residues long. V lost 5 bases and J lost 0; bases outside the gene matches: 9. The DNA of the CDR3 is TGTGCCAGCAGTCTGACCGCCGGGACAGCAACTAATGAAAAACTGTTTTTT. Amino acid sequence: CASSLTAGTATNEKLFF.

The chain has TRBV4-2 and TRBJ1-1, with D possibly TRBD1 on 6 matching bases. The germline CDR1 and CDR2 sequences are LGHNA and YNFKEQ. The length of the CDR3 is 15 residues. V gave up 3 bases and J gave up 4 bases, with 15 bases separating them. The CDR3 DNA is TGTGCCAGCAGCCACGAGCCCGACAGGAGCACTGAAGCTTTCTTT. Its translation: CASSHEPDRSTEAFF.

V gene TRBV19 combines with J gene TRBJ1-4; weak D call: TRBD1 (5 bases). V lost 4 bases and J lost 3, with 12 bases in between. This CDR3 region has 15 residues. Germline-derived CDR1 and CDR2 are LNHDA and SQIVND (reference sequence). The CDR3, as DNA: TGTGCCAGTAGTACCTTGGGGGGAGCTAATGAAAAACTGTTTTTT. This codes for CASSTLGGANEKLFF.

The chain links TRBV25-1 to TRBJ2-3, with 9 bases that match TRBD2. The CDR3 loop spans 14 amino acids. The V segment lost 6 bases and the J segment 5 bases; nucleotides outside the gene matches: 6. Germline V gene lookup returns CDR1 MGHDK and CDR2 SYGVNS. The chain's CDR3 is CASSSAGGIDTQYF. CDR3 nucleotides: TGTGCCAGCAGCTCAGCGGGAGGAATAGATACGCAGTATTTT.

The chain joins TRBV29-1 to TRBJ1-4; D gene uncertain. Trimming took 4 bases from V and 8 from J, leaving 11 bases between them. This CDR3 has 12 amino acids. Germline CDR1 and CDR2: SQVTM and ANQGSEA. The CDR3 protein is CSVGEMREKLFF. As DNA, the CDR3 is TGCAGCGTTGGAGAGATGAGGGAAAAACTGTTTTTT.

The rearrangement links TRBV6-1 to TRBJ1-4; the D gene is possibly TRBD1 (5 bases). Germline V gene lookup returns CDR1 MNHNS and CDR2 SASEGT. CDR3 length: 14 residues. Trimming cost V 6 bases and J 7 bases, with 15 bases left between them. CDR3 sequence (DNA): TGTGCCAGCAGATGGAAGGGGTTGAGTGAAAAACTGTTTTTT. Protein: CASRWKGLSEKLFF.

V is TRBV4-1 and J is TRBJ1-1; weak D call: TRBD1 (6 bases). CDR3 length: 15 residues. With 4 bases removed from V and 10 bases from J, the gap between germline ends came to 22 bases. Germline V lookup: CDR1 MGHRA, CDR2 YSYEKL. CDR3 in DNA: TGCGCCAGCAGCCTTCGACAGGACTTGAGGGTTGGAGCTTTCTTT. Translating it yields CASSLRQDLRVGAFF.

This clone was detected a few times. The V call is TRBV7-3, the J call TRBJ2-3; 12 bases align to TRBD2. Germline CDR1 and CDR2: SGHTA and FQGTGA. This CDR3 spans 18 amino acids. The V gene end was trimmed by 5 bases and the J gene end by 0 bases; junction bases not matched to a gene: 9. The CDR3 DNA sequence: TGTGCCAGCAGCGACGGACTAGCGGGGCGGGCGAGCACAGATACGCAGTATTTT. Residues: CASSDGLAGRASTDTQYF.

The chain joins TRBV4-1 to TRBJ2-5; 10 positions agree with TRBD2. The CDR3 extends over 18 amino acids. V dropped 0 bases and J dropped 5; count of bases not matched to a gene: 12. The germline gives CDR1 MGHRA, CDR2 YSYEKL. CDR3 nucleotide sequence: TGCGCCAGCAGCCAAGAACGAGGAAGCGGGGGGGCCACGGAGACCCAGTACTTC. Translated, it gives CASSQERGSGGATETQYF.